Below are 3 T cell receptor beta chains sequenced from a single sample in a study of technical replicates of blood from a handful of donors (dated 2017 in TCRdb). The receptor library was made with the immunoSEQ multiplex PCR assay. The table was pulled from immuneACCESS by TCRdb, which kept in-frame rearrangements only. Such tables lose some clones; where checked, under half of the loss comes from unresolved V genes, and the rest has no known cause. In all, the sample holds about 83,000 clones, and 95% to 97% of those were seen once. Around 0.31% of the sample lies in the top ten. Sequenced: T cells isolated from PBMCs. These receptors were taken from a human donor in good health.

The rearrangement uses TRBV5-4 and TRBJ2-3, with D uncertain. The CDR3 is 16 residues long. V lost 2 bases to trimming and J lost 0 bases, with 13 bases between them. Germline loops: CDR1 SGHNT, CDR2 YYREEE (reference sequence). The CDR3 DNA is TGTGCCAGCAGCTTTGGGCAGGCCACTAGCACAGATACGCAGTATTTT. This encodes CASSFGQATSTDTQYF. The variable domain in full, with the rest retrieved from reference TRBV5-4 and TRBJ2-3, is ETGVTQSPTHLIKTRGQQVTLRCSSQSGHNTVSWYQQALGQGPQFIFQYYREEENGRGNFPPRFSGLQFPNYSSELNVNALELDDSALYLCASSFGQATSTDTQYFGPGTRLTVL.

This clone has a count of ten or more. The chain links TRBV7-9 to TRBJ2-1; no firm D call. V shed 5 bases and J shed 1 base, with 12 bases lying between them. Germline V gene sequence: CDR1 SEHNR, CDR2 FQNEAQ (reference sequence). The CDR3 runs to 15 residues. CDR3 sequence (DNA): TGTGCCAGCAGCAAACTGGGCCAATCCTACAATGAGCAGTTCTTC. It codes for CASSKLGQSYNEQFF.

The J gene is TRBJ2-5, the V gene TRBV10-3; TRBD1 might be the D (6 bases). Germline CDR1 reads ENHRY; CDR2 reads SYGVKD. Trimming cost V 2 bases and J 4 bases, with 11 bases left between them. The CDR3 runs 14 residues. The CDR3 DNA reads TGTGCCATCAGTGAGCTTTCAGGGGTAGAGACCCAGTACTTC. Amino acids: CAISELSGVETQYF.